A single sample gave rise to the 5 T cell receptor beta chains below, sequenced in a study of blood T cell repertoires in COVID-19. Repertoires were generated with immunoSEQ multiplex PCR, while TCRdb's copy carries only in-frame clones and drops some. The sample has over 200,000 clones, roughly 86% seen once. The specimen sequenced was peripheral blood. Receptor source: a woman in her thirties who had recovered from COVID-19.

The chain is built from TRBV27 and TRBJ1-1; 8 bases agree with TRBD1. Trimming took 3 bases from V and 1 from J; bases not matched to a gene: 1. CDR1 is MNHEY and CDR2 is SMNVEV in the germline V gene (reference sequence). This CDR3 is built from 14 residues. The CDR3 here is CASSLGQANTEAFF. The CDR3 DNA reads TGTGCCAGCAGTTTGGGACAGGCGAACACTGAAGCTTTCTTT.

The chain combines TRBV2 with TRBJ2-7; D is possibly TRBD1 (5 bases). CDR3 length: 13 amino acids. Trimming shortened V by 5 bases and J by 4 bases, and 12 bases separated the two germline ends. Germline V gives CDR1 SNHLY, CDR2 FYNNEI. Here the CDR3 DNA reads TGTGCCAGCAGTAACGACAGAAGGTACGAGCAGTACTTC. Translated: CASSNDRRYEQYF.

This clone was recorded only once. V usage is TRBV2 and J usage is TRBJ1-4; 12 nucleotides align to TRBD1. The germline V gene has CDR1 SNHLY and CDR2 FYNNEI. V lost 7 bases to trimming and J lost 8 bases; unmatched junction nucleotides: 5. The CDR3 runs 14 residues. The CDR3 coding sequence is TGTGCCAGCACTTGGGACAGGGGGCGGGAAAAACTGTTTTTT. It codes for CASTWDRGREKLFF.

The table lists this clone with a few counts. The gene calls are TRBV18 and TRBJ2-2; D uncertain. Looked up from germline, CDR1 is KGHSH and CDR2 is LQKENI. V was cut by 2 bases and J by 1 base, with 8 bases left in between. The CDR3 is made up of 15 amino acids. CDR3 amino acids: CASSPVGRNTGELFF. DNA for the CDR3: TGTGCCAGCTCACCAGTGGGCAGGAACACCGGGGAGCTGTTTTTT.

The rearrangement uses TRBV7-9 and TRBJ2-7; the D is unclear. CDR1 and CDR2 (germline): SEHNR, FQNEAQ (reference sequence). With 5 bases removed from V and 4 bases from J, the gap between germline ends came to 15 bases. The CDR3 has 14 residues. CDR3 nucleotide sequence: TGTGCCAGCAGCCCCGCGTTTGCCCTATACGAGCAGTACTTC. Its protein product is CASSPAFALYEQYF.